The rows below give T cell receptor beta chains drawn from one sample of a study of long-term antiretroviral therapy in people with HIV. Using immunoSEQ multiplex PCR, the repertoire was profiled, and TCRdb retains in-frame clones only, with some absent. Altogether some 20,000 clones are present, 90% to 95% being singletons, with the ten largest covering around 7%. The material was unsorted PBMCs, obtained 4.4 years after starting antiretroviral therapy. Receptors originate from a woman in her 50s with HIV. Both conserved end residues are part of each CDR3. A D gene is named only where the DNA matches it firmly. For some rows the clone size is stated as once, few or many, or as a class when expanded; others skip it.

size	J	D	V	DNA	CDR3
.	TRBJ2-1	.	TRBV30	TGTGCCTGGAGAGGGGCCGGTTACAATGAGCAGTTCTTC	CAWRGAGYNEQFF
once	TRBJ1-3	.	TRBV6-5	TGTGCCAGCAGTTCGGACGGACACTCTGGAAACACCATATATTTT	CASSSDGHSGNTIYF
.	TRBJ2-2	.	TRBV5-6	TGTGCCAGCAGCCGGGGGTCCGGGGAGCTGTTTTTT	CASSRGSGELFF
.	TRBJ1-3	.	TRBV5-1	TGCGCCAGCAGTCCACCCTACGGGACTGGAAACACCATATATTTT	CASSPPYGTGNTIYF
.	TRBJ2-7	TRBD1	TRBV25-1	TGTGCCAGCAGTGACAGAGGGACAGGGGGCTCCTACGAGCAGTACTTC	CASSDRGTGGSYEQYF
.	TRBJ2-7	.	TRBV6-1	TGTGCCAGCAGCGCCCCCGGGACAACTTACGAGCAGTACTTC	CASSAPGTTYEQYF
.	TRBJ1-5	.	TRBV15	TGTGCCACCAGCAGTGGCAGCTCCTATAGCAATCAGCCCCAGCATTTT	CATSSGSSYSNQPQHF
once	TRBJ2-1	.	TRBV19	TGTGCCAGTAGCCAGTATACAGGTATGAATGAGCAGTTCTTC	CASSQYTGMNEQFF
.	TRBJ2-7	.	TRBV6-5	TGTGCCAGCAGTGCATATGGCGGAGCCTACGAGCAGTACTTC	CASSAYGGAYEQYF
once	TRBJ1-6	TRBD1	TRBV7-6	TGTGCCAGCAGCTCTTCGACAGGGAGAGGTTCACCCCTCCACTTT	CASSSSTGRGSPLHF
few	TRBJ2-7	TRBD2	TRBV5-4	TGTGCCAGCAGCTTTGGGAGGGGCTACGAGCAGTACTTC	CASSFGRGYEQYF
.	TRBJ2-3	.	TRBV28	TGTGCCAGCAGTCCAAGGATGGATACGCAGTATTTT	CASSPRMDTQYF
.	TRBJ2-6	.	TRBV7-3	TGTGCCAGCAGCTTAAGGTCAGGTTCCGGGGCCAACGTCCTGACTTTC	CASSLRSGSGANVLTF
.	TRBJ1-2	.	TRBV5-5	TGTGCCAGCAGCTTTGATTTGAACTATGGCTACACCTTC	CASSFDLNYGYTF
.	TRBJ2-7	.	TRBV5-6	TGTGCCAGCAGCACCGGACTCACCTACGAGCAGTACTTC	CASSTGLTYEQYF
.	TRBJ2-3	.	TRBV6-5	TGTGCCAGCAGTTACCGGCAGGGTGGCGATACGCAGTATTTT	CASSYRQGGDTQYF
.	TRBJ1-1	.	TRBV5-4	TGTGCCAGCAGCTTGGGTGGGGATGGAGCTTTCTTT	CASSLGGDGAFF
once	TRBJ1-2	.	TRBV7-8	TGTGCCAGCAGTCCAACTCCGGAGGGGCTACTCTATGGCTACACCTTC	CASSPTPEGLLYGYTF
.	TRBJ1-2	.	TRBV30	TGTGCCTGGAGTGCGGGACCGCGCTATGGCTACACCTTC	CAWSAGPRYGYTF
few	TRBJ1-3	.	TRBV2	TGTGCCAGCAGTGAAGGACAGGCTGACTCTGGAAACACCATATATTTT	CASSEGQADSGNTIYF
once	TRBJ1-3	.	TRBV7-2	TGTGCCAGCAGCTTCGGGGCAGGGGCTGGAAACACCATATATTTT	CASSFGAGAGNTIYF
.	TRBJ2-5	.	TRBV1	TGCACCAGCAGCCAAGGACCCGGGACAGCCGAAGAGACCCAGTACTTC	CTSSQGPGTAEETQYF
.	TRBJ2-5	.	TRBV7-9	TGTGCCAGCAGCTTGGCCGGGACTGCGAGCCAAGAGACCCAGTACTTC	CASSLAGTASQETQYF
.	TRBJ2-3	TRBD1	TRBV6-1	TGTGCCAGCATCCGGGACAGGGTTTCAGATACGCAGTATTTT	CASIRDRVSDTQYF
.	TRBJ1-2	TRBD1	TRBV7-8	TGTGCCAGCAGTCCCGGGACAGGGGCCTATGGCTACACCTTC	CASSPGTGAYGYTF
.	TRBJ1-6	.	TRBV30	TGTGCCTGGAGTGTACTCCGTCATGGAACAGATTCACCCCTCCACTTT	CAWSVLRHGTDSPLHF
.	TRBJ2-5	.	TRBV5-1	TGCGCCAGCAGCTTGGACAGCGACGCCCAAGAGACCCAGTACTTC	CASSLDSDAQETQYF
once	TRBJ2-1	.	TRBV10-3	TGTGCCATCGGGGGGATGGGGACAGACCCTTACAATGAGCAGTTCTTC	CAIGGMGTDPYNEQFF
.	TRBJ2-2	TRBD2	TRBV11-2	TGTGCCAGCAGCTTTCGGGGGGGCGGCACCGGGGAGCTGTTTTTT	CASSFRGGGTGELFF
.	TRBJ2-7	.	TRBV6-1	TGTGCCAGCAGTCCTGTCCTAGAGCGCGCCTACGAGCAGTACTTC	CASSPVLERAYEQYF
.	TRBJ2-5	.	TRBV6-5	TGTGCCAGCAGTTACTCCGTGGGAGGTATAGAGACCCAGTACTTC	CASSYSVGGIETQYF